What follows are 4 T cell receptor beta chains derived from one specimen sequenced in a study of blood T cell repertoires in COVID-19. Assay: immunoSEQ multiplex PCR; the TCRdb copy retains only in-frame clones and omits some. The table lists some 130,000 clones, around 80% of them singletons. Sequencing was performed on peripheral blood. These receptors originate from a man aged 65-85 years with acute or convalescent COVID-19.

This chain links TRBV3-1 (or the pseudogene TRBV3-2) with TRBJ2-3; 11 nucleotides line up with TRBD2. The CDR3 runs 16 residues. The germline V gene encodes CDR1 LGHDT and CDR2 YNNKEL (reference sequence). V lost 4 bases to trimming and J lost 9 bases; unmatched junction nucleotides: 12. The CDR3, as DNA: TGTGCCAGCAGCCCCTGGGGTGTAGCGGGGGGGGGCACGCAGTATTTT. It encodes CASSPWGVAGGGTQYF.

This clone was seen only a few times. In nucleotides, the CDR3 is TGTGCCACCAGCAGAGACGGGACTAGCTCGGATACGCAGTATTTT. It is translated as CATSRDGTSSDTQYF. This rearrangement joins TRBV15 to TRBJ2-3; 9 bases align to TRBD2. The CDR3 has 15 amino acids. Trimming at V came to 0 bases and at J to 6 bases, leaving 4 bases not matched to a gene. Germline lookup yields CDR1 LNHNV and CDR2 YYDKDF (reference sequence).

Worth noting for this clone: The sample holds other DNA sequences that translate to the same CDR3. The chain carries TRBV2 and TRBJ2-7; tentatively, D is TRBD1 (7 bases). The CDR3 runs 12 residues. Germline V gives CDR1 SNHLY, CDR2 FYNNEI. V was trimmed by 8 bases and J by 3 bases, leaving 11 bases between them. For the CDR3, the DNA is TGTGCCAGCTCGGGGGACAGCTACGAGCAGTACTTC. Translated: CASSGDSYEQYF.

The genes are TRBV2 and TRBJ2-5; D is unclear. The CDR3 is made up of 12 amino acids. V lost 3 bases and J 5 bases, leaving 7 bases between the germline ends. CDR1 and CDR2 from the germline V gene are SNHLY and FYNNEI. CDR3 amino acids: CASSDVAETQYF. CDR3 coding DNA: TGTGCCAGCAGTGACGTCGCGGAGACCCAGTACTTC.